The rows below give T cell receptor beta chains drawn from one sample of a study of T cell responses to AZD1222 COVID-19 vaccine. TCRdb keeps only in-frame clones here, not all; method: immunoSEQ multiplex PCR. The sample includes some 150,000 clones, around 89% of them seen just once. The sequences come from peripheral blood, collected on day 0 of AZD1222 vaccination. Receptors originate from an adult in good health. Each CDR3 is given with its conserved first and last residue. Fields, in order: D gene, V gene, J gene, clone size, CDR3 protein, CDR3 DNA. D genes are given only for firm matches. Size tells how often a clone was seen (once, few, many) or the class of an expanded clone, and some rows leave it out.

D: -
V: TRBV7-9
J: TRBJ1-6
size: once
CDR3: CASSPPQGQSSYNSPLHF
DNA: TGTGCCAGCAGCCCGCCTCAGGGGCAGAGCTCCTATAATTCACCCCTCCACTTT

D: -
V: TRBV2
J: TRBJ1-1
size: -
CDR3: CATEAGATEAFF
DNA: TGTGCCACCGAGGCAGGGGCCACTGAAGCTTTCTTT

D: -
V: TRBV2
J: TRBJ2-1
size: -
CDR3: CASSEDNGLKFF
DNA: TGTGCCAGCAGTGAAGACAACGGGCTTAAATTCTTC

D: TRBD1
V: TRBV30
J: TRBJ1-4
size: -
CDR3: CAWSAPGTGINGAPNEKLFF
DNA: TGTGCCTGGAGTGCCCCCGGGACAGGGATTAATGGGGCGCCGAATGAAAAACTGTTTTTT

D: -
V: TRBV27
J: TRBJ1-6
size: -
CDR3: CASSSLDSRAGNSPLHF
DNA: TGTGCCAGCAGTTCCCTCGACAGCAGGGCCGGTAATTCACCCCTCCACTTT

D: -
V: TRBV7-2
J: TRBJ1-6
size: -
CDR3: CASSSYRDSPLHF
DNA: TGTGCCAGCAGCTCTTACAGGGATTCACCCCTCCACTTT

D: -
V: TRBV6-6
J: TRBJ2-3
size: once
CDR3: CASSLLQGLTDTQYF
DNA: TGTGCCAGCAGCCTCCTACAGGGCCTCACAGATACGCAGTATTTT

D: TRBD1
V: TRBV10-3
J: TRBJ2-7
size: -
CDR3: CAINRDRGYEQYF
DNA: TGTGCCATCAACCGGGACAGGGGCTACGAGCAGTACTTC

D: -
V: TRBV19
J: TRBJ1-5
size: few
CDR3: CASSPLGRSNQPQHF
DNA: TGTGCCAGTAGTCCCCTCGGGAGAAGCAATCAGCCCCAGCATTTT

D: TRBD1
V: TRBV19
J: TRBJ2-6
size: -
CDR3: CASSPRGGQGSGANVLTF
DNA: TGTGCCAGTAGTCCGCGAGGGGGACAGGGCTCTGGGGCCAACGTCCTGACTTTC

D: -
V: TRBV6-5
J: TRBJ1-1
size: -
CDR3: CASSLGGLNTEAFF
DNA: TGTGCCAGCAGTTTGGGGGGCCTGAACACTGAAGCTTTCTTT

D: TRBD2
V: TRBV20-1
J: TRBJ2-7
size: -
CDR3: CSASGLAEPYEQYF
DNA: TGCAGTGCTAGTGGACTAGCAGAGCCCTACGAGCAGTACTTC

D: -
V: TRBV2
J: TRBJ1-4
size: -
CDR3: CASSEAGEGANEKLFF
DNA: TGTGCCAGCAGTGAAGCGGGGGAGGGGGCTAATGAAAAACTGTTTTTT

D: TRBD1
V: TRBV18
J: TRBJ1-3
size: -
CDR3: CASSPAGTGRLTRENTIYF
DNA: TGTGCCAGCTCACCCGCCGGGACAGGCAGACTGACCCGGGAAAACACCATATATTTT

D: -
V: TRBV11-3
J: TRBJ2-5
size: -
CDR3: CASSLGGGAGETQYF
DNA: TGTGCCAGCAGCTTAGGAGGAGGGGCTGGGGAGACCCAGTACTTC

D: -
V: TRBV6-5
J: TRBJ1-2
size: -
CDR3: CASSYEAPALSLGYTF
DNA: TGTGCCAGCAGTTACGAAGCCCCGGCCCTATCATTGGGCTACACCTTC

D: -
V: TRBV20-1
J: TRBJ2-1
size: -
CDR3: CSASALSSYNEQFF
DNA: TGCAGTGCTAGTGCCCTCAGCTCCTACAATGAGCAGTTCTTC

D: -
V: TRBV6-5
J: TRBJ1-2
size: -
CDR3: CASSEGGGYGYTF
DNA: TGTGCCAGCAGCGAGGGGGGGGGCTATGGCTACACCTTC

D: -
V: TRBV6-5
J: TRBJ2-2
size: -
CDR3: CASSYSTGPTGELFF
DNA: TGTGCCAGCAGTTACTCGACGGGGCCTACCGGGGAGCTGTTTTTT

D: TRBD1
V: TRBV3-1/TRBV3-2
J: TRBJ2-2
size: few
CDR3: CASSQEGGEFRAREFTGELFF
DNA: TGTGCCAGCAGCCAAGAAGGGGGCGAATTTCGGGCCCGGGAATTCACCGGGGAGCTGTTTTTT

D: TRBD1
V: TRBV7-2
J: TRBJ1-1
size: -
CDR3: CASSFGRGPLGTEAFF
DNA: TGTGCCAGCAGCTTTGGCAGGGGGCCTTTGGGGACTGAAGCTTTCTTT

D: -
V: TRBV3-1/TRBV3-2
J: TRBJ2-1
size: -
CDR3: CASSPPPGRESSYNEQFF
DNA: TGTGCCAGCAGCCCCCCCCCGGGCCGGGAAAGCTCCTACAATGAGCAGTTCTTC

D: TRBD1
V: TRBV20-1
J: TRBJ2-7
size: -
CDR3: CSASTGTGYYEQYF
DNA: TGCAGTGCCAGTACCGGGACAGGGTACTACGAGCAGTACTTC

D: -
V: TRBV28
J: TRBJ2-1
size: -
CDR3: CASSLWDSQPFF
DNA: TGTGCCAGCAGTTTATGGGACAGCCAGCCGTTCTTC

D: TRBD2
V: TRBV5-1
J: TRBJ2-1
size: -
CDR3: CASRPRWREGLTEQFF
DNA: TGCGCCAGCAGACCCCGGTGGCGGGAGGGCCTTACGGAGCAGTTCTTC

D: TRBD1
V: TRBV18
J: TRBJ2-3
size: -
CDR3: CASSRDRGGADTQYF
DNA: TGTGCCAGCTCACGGGACAGGGGAGGCGCAGATACGCAGTATTTT

D: -
V: TRBV4-1
J: TRBJ2-1
size: -
CDR3: CASSQGFGRGEQFF
DNA: TGCGCCAGCAGCCAAGGATTCGGGCGGGGCGAGCAGTTCTTC

D: TRBD1
V: TRBV7-9
J: TRBJ1-2
size: -
CDR3: CASSFDRGRYNGYTF
DNA: TGTGCCAGCAGCTTCGACAGGGGGAGGTATAATGGCTACACCTTC

D: -
V: TRBV7-2
J: TRBJ2-1
size: -
CDR3: CASSSDDDEQFF
DNA: TGTGCCAGCAGCTCCGATGACGATGAGCAGTTCTTC

D: -
V: TRBV27
J: TRBJ2-7
size: -
CDR3: CASSLDRLLGEQYF
DNA: TGTGCCAGCAGTCTAGACAGGCTTTTGGGGGAGCAGTACTTC

D: TRBD1
V: TRBV6-2/TRBV6-3
J: TRBJ2-2
size: -
CDR3: CASSRRSGTANTGELFF
DNA: TGTGCCAGCAGTAGACGATCCGGGACAGCTAACACCGGGGAGCTGTTTTTT

D: -
V: TRBV6-5
J: TRBJ1-1
size: few
CDR3: CASSFREVVNTEAFF
DNA: TGTGCCAGCAGTTTCAGGGAAGTGGTGAACACTGAAGCTTTCTTT

D: -
V: TRBV5-1
J: TRBJ2-2
size: -
CDR3: CASSLFSGSGNTGELFF
DNA: TGCGCCAGCAGCTTGTTCTCGGGATCCGGGAACACCGGGGAGCTGTTTTTT

D: -
V: TRBV11-2
J: TRBJ2-1
size: -
CDR3: CASSLTDNEQFF
DNA: TGTGCCAGCAGCTTAACGGACAATGAGCAGTTCTTC

D: -
V: TRBV30
J: TRBJ1-2
size: -
CDR3: CAWSGGQRGYTF
DNA: TGTGCCTGGAGCGGGGGGCAGCGGGGCTACACCTTC

D: -
V: TRBV12-3/TRBV12-4
J: TRBJ2-3
size: -
CDR3: CASMLGDTQYF
DNA: TGTGCCAGTATGCTGGGGGATACGCAGTATTTT

D: -
V: TRBV5-6
J: TRBJ2-7
size: -
CDR3: CASSLVGGQGFAHEQYF
DNA: TGTGCCAGCAGCTTGGTGGGAGGGCAGGGGTTTGCCCACGAGCAGTACTTC

D: -
V: TRBV7-2
J: TRBJ1-1
size: few
CDR3: CASSQYRIMNTEAFF
DNA: TGTGCCAGCAGCCAGTACAGGATCATGAACACTGAAGCTTTCTTT

D: TRBD2
V: TRBV9
J: TRBJ2-7
size: -
CDR3: CASSVEVAGDYEQYF
DNA: TGTGCCAGCAGCGTAGAAGTAGCGGGGGACTACGAGCAGTACTTC

D: TRBD2
V: TRBV6-4
J: TRBJ2-3
size: medium-sized
CDR3: CASSSASGLPTDTQYF
DNA: TGTGCCAGCAGTTCAGCCTCGGGACTACCGACAGATACGCAGTATTTT

D: -
V: TRBV12-3/TRBV12-4
J: TRBJ2-7
size: -
CDR3: CASSHGYEQYF
DNA: TGTGCCAGCAGCCACGGCTACGAGCAGTACTTC

D: -
V: TRBV4-1
J: TRBJ2-2
size: once
CDR3: CASSQDRGIGELFF
DNA: TGCGCCAGCAGCCAAGACAGGGGAATCGGGGAGCTGTTTTTT

D: -
V: TRBV13
J: TRBJ1-1
size: -
CDR3: CASSLGSGDTEAFF
DNA: TGTGCCAGCAGCTTAGGGTCCGGGGACACTGAAGCTTTCTTT

D: TRBD1
V: TRBV6-5
J: TRBJ1-2
size: -
CDR3: CASRGDRGTYGYTF
DNA: TGTGCCAGCAGGGGGGACAGGGGGACCTATGGCTACACCTTC

D: -
V: TRBV5-6
J: TRBJ2-7
size: -
CDR3: CASSLGASGEQYF
DNA: TGTGCCAGCAGCCTCGGGGCCTCGGGAGAGCAGTACTTC

D: -
V: TRBV28
J: TRBJ1-6
size: -
CDR3: CASSLVGRWGQENSPLHF
DNA: TGTGCCAGCAGTTTGGTAGGTCGGTGGGGCCAGGAGAATTCACCCCTCCACTTT

D: -
V: TRBV7-2
J: TRBJ1-2
size: -
CDR3: CASSLVEMVGHTYGYTF
DNA: TGTGCCAGCAGCTTAGTTGAGATGGTGGGACACACATATGGCTACACCTTC

D: -
V: TRBV6-1
J: TRBJ2-4
size: -
CDR3: CASSENGGHRAKNIQYF
DNA: TGTGCCAGCAGTGAAAATGGAGGACACCGAGCCAAAAACATTCAGTACTTC

D: -
V: TRBV7-2
J: TRBJ2-1
size: -
CDR3: CASSLHGSNEQFF
DNA: TGTGCCAGCAGCTTACACGGGAGCAATGAGCAGTTCTTC

D: -
V: TRBV9
J: TRBJ2-5
size: -
CDR3: CASSDRPGARETQYF
DNA: TGTGCCAGCAGCGACCGCCCGGGGGCGCGGGAGACCCAGTACTTC

D: -
V: TRBV5-6
J: TRBJ2-7
size: -
CDR3: CASSLWGHNSYEQYF
DNA: TGTGCCAGCAGCTTGTGGGGGCATAATTCCTACGAGCAGTACTTC

D: -
V: TRBV7-2
J: TRBJ2-1
size: -
CDR3: CASSLTGLRSYNEQFF
DNA: TGTGCCAGCAGCTTAACGGGGTTACGCTCCTACAATGAGCAGTTCTTC

D: -
V: TRBV18
J: TRBJ1-4
size: -
CDR3: CASSTQGAEKLFF
DNA: TGTGCCAGCTCCACCCAAGGGGCTGAAAAACTGTTTTTT

D: -
V: TRBV28
J: TRBJ2-7
size: once
CDR3: CASSFVEGAYEQYF
DNA: TGTGCCAGCAGTTTCGTAGAGGGAGCCTACGAGCAGTACTTC

D: -
V: TRBV5-1
J: TRBJ1-1
size: -
CDR3: CASSTDISTEAFF
DNA: TGCGCCAGCAGCACGGACATTTCGACTGAAGCTTTCTTT

D: -
V: TRBV3-1/TRBV3-2
J: TRBJ1-1
size: -
CDR3: CASRSRDRRNTEAFF
DNA: TGTGCCAGCAGATCGCGTGACAGGAGGAACACTGAAGCTTTCTTT

D: -
V: TRBV5-1
J: TRBJ1-3
size: -
CDR3: CASSLGEGDNTIYF
DNA: TGCGCCAGCAGCTTGGGCGAGGGGGACAACACCATATATTTT

D: -
V: TRBV11-2
J: TRBJ1-6
size: -
CDR3: CASSLDPYNSPLHF
DNA: TGTGCCAGCAGCTTAGACCCCTATAATTCACCCCTCCACTTT

D: TRBD1
V: TRBV29-1
J: TRBJ1-1
size: -
CDR3: CSVDRAGGTEAFF
DNA: TGCAGCGTTGACCGTGCAGGGGGCACTGAAGCTTTCTTT